This T cell receptor (beta chain) was recovered during a study of blood T cells in healthy people across ages. The CDR3 spans 13 residues. CDR1 and CDR2 from the germline V gene are LNHNV and YYDKDF (reference sequence). V lost 3 bases and J lost 4, with 6 bases in between. Sample-barcoded 5' priming and a J-beta primer mix drove a second PCR of roughly 7 to 11 cycles. TCRdb itself ran the 5' RACE reads through MiXCR, one entry per CDR3 protein. The table records about 970,000 distinct CDR3 sequences, roughly half of them present only once. The donors, healthy Caucasians from Russia, were aged roughly 6 to 90. No fewer than 5.5 micrograms of total RNA were isolated from every sample. Note on this clonotype: Its antigen is undetermined.

The study's findings and limits: Comparison with aged donors showed that long-lived donors had more naive CD4+ cells and higher diversity. Observed TCR beta diversity per million T cells went down as age went up. This fall followed a roughly linear course with age.

The sequence came from a woman in her fifties or sixties in good health. The sample comprised blood. V gene TRBV15 combines with J gene TRBJ2-2; D may be TRBD2 (5 bases). CDR3 DNA sequence: TGTGCCACCAGCAGGGAGGTCACCGGGGAGCTGTTTTTT. Translating gives CATSREVTGELFF.